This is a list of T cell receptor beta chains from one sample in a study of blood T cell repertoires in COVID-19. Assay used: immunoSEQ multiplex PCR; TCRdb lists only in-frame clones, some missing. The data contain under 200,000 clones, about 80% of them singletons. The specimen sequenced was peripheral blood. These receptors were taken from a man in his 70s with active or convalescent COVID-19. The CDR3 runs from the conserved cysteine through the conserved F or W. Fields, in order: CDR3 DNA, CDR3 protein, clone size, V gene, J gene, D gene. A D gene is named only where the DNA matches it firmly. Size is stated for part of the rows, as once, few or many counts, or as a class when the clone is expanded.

CDR3 DNA: TGTGCCAGCAGTTTGAACGGGGGAGGGACGAACACTGAAGCTTTCTTT; CDR3 protein: CASSLNGGGTNTEAFF; clone size: .; V gene: TRBV6-5; J gene: TRBJ1-1; D gene: .
CDR3 DNA: TGTGCCAGTAGTATAGTTCGACTACCTTCCTACGAGCAGTACTTC; CDR3 protein: CASSIVRLPSYEQYF; clone size: .; V gene: TRBV19; J gene: TRBJ2-7; D gene: .
CDR3 DNA: TGTGCCAGCAGCGTATCCGGGTACCAAGAGACCCAGTACTTC; CDR3 protein: CASSVSGYQETQYF; clone size: once; V gene: TRBV9; J gene: TRBJ2-5; D gene: .
CDR3 DNA: TGTGCCAGCAGCAGAACACAGGACTATTACAATGAGCAGTTCTTC; CDR3 protein: CASSRTQDYYNEQFF; clone size: .; V gene: TRBV9; J gene: TRBJ2-1; D gene: .
CDR3 DNA: TGTGCTAGTGGTTTGGGGGCAGGCACTGAAGCTTTCTTT; CDR3 protein: CASGLGAGTEAFF; clone size: few; V gene: TRBV12-5; J gene: TRBJ1-1; D gene: .
CDR3 DNA: TGCGCCAGCAGCTCGTACTCGGGACTCCCCTCCTACAATGAGCAGTTCTTC; CDR3 protein: CASSSYSGLPSYNEQFF; clone size: .; V gene: TRBV4-1; J gene: TRBJ2-1; D gene: .
CDR3 DNA: TGTGCCAGCAGTCCCAGAAAAGGGGCCTATAACAACACCGGGGAGCTGTTTTTT; CDR3 protein: CASSPRKGAYNNTGELFF; clone size: .; V gene: TRBV27; J gene: TRBJ2-2; D gene: .
CDR3 DNA: TGTGCCAGCAGCTCACCGGGGGACCGAAATCAGCCCCAGCATTTT; CDR3 protein: CASSSPGDRNQPQHF; clone size: .; V gene: TRBV5-6; J gene: TRBJ1-5; D gene: .
CDR3 DNA: TGTGCCAGCTCGCGGAGGGAGGAACGGATTGGAGGGAAAAACATTCAGTACTTC; CDR3 protein: CASSRREERIGGKNIQYF; clone size: .; V gene: TRBV18; J gene: TRBJ2-4; D gene: .
CDR3 DNA: TGTGCCAGCAGCTGGACAGGGGGAAGGAACACTGAAGCTTTCTTT; CDR3 protein: CASSWTGGRNTEAFF; clone size: .; V gene: TRBV7-3; J gene: TRBJ1-1; D gene: TRBD1
CDR3 DNA: TGTGCCAGCTCCGTCTCTGCAACTAATGAAAAACTGTTTTTT; CDR3 protein: CASSVSATNEKLFF; clone size: few; V gene: TRBV27; J gene: TRBJ1-4; D gene: .
CDR3 DNA: TGTGCCAGCAGCCAACCAAGGACAGGGCACACTGAAGCTTTCTTT; CDR3 protein: CASSQPRTGHTEAFF; clone size: few; V gene: TRBV7-2; J gene: TRBJ1-1; D gene: TRBD1
CDR3 DNA: TGCGCCAGCAGGGCTAGCGGGGGGGCCGCAGATACGCAGTATTTT; CDR3 protein: CASRASGGAADTQYF; clone size: .; V gene: TRBV5-1; J gene: TRBJ2-3; D gene: TRBD2
CDR3 DNA: TGTGCCAGCAGCGGAGGACAGACGTACCAAGAGACCCAGTACTTC; CDR3 protein: CASSGGQTYQETQYF; clone size: .; V gene: TRBV7-8; J gene: TRBJ2-5; D gene: .
CDR3 DNA: TGTGCCAGCAGCCCCCGGGACATAAACATTCAGTACTTC; CDR3 protein: CASSPRDINIQYF; clone size: .; V gene: TRBV3-1/TRBV3-2; J gene: TRBJ2-4; D gene: .
CDR3 DNA: TGTGCCAGCACCCTAAACACCGGGAGCTCCTACAATGAGCAGTTCTTC; CDR3 protein: CASTLNTGSSYNEQFF; clone size: .; V gene: TRBV3-1/TRBV3-2; J gene: TRBJ2-1; D gene: .
CDR3 DNA: TGTGCCAGCAGTCGGGAGGGCACTGAAGCTTTCTTT; CDR3 protein: CASSREGTEAFF; clone size: few; V gene: TRBV6-5; J gene: TRBJ1-1; D gene: .
CDR3 DNA: TGTGCCAGCAGTGAACTCCCAGGGGACATCTACGAGCAGTACTTC; CDR3 protein: CASSELPGDIYEQYF; clone size: .; V gene: TRBV2; J gene: TRBJ2-7; D gene: .
CDR3 DNA: TGTGCCAGCAGTGAAAGCAGGGTCCAAGAGACCCAGTACTTC; CDR3 protein: CASSESRVQETQYF; clone size: once; V gene: TRBV2; J gene: TRBJ2-5; D gene: .
CDR3 DNA: TGCGCCAGCAGCTTGGTTCCGGACAGAGCGAACACTGAAGCTTTCTTT; CDR3 protein: CASSLVPDRANTEAFF; clone size: .; V gene: TRBV5-1; J gene: TRBJ1-1; D gene: .
CDR3 DNA: TGTGCCAGCAGCTCGTGGCCGACGGGTGGAAACACCATATATTTT; CDR3 protein: CASSSWPTGGNTIYF; clone size: .; V gene: TRBV5-6; J gene: TRBJ1-3; D gene: .
CDR3 DNA: TGTGCCAGCAGTTTATACCGGACAGGGGAAGCTTTCTTT; CDR3 protein: CASSLYRTGEAFF; clone size: .; V gene: TRBV28; J gene: TRBJ1-1; D gene: TRBD1
CDR3 DNA: TGTGCCAGCAGCTTAGCCTCGACAGGGGAAGAGACCCAGTACTTC; CDR3 protein: CASSLASTGEETQYF; clone size: .; V gene: TRBV7-2; J gene: TRBJ2-5; D gene: TRBD1
CDR3 DNA: TGTGCCAGCAGCCAAGCCGGGGATAGAACTTTCTTT; CDR3 protein: CASSQAGDRTFF; clone size: .; V gene: TRBV3-1/TRBV3-2; J gene: TRBJ1-1; D gene: .